What follows are 32 T cell receptor beta chains derived from one specimen sequenced in a study of response to subunit inactivated influenza vaccine. One entry per CDR3 protein, called by TCRdb with MiXCR from the RT-PCR reads. The top ten clones hold about 12% of a sample with roughly 460,000 distinct CDR3 sequences, approximately 11% of them seen once. This specimen consisted of PBMCs from blood, obtained about 40 days after vaccination. The receptor set was obtained from a man in his fifties or sixties who received an inactivated influenza vaccine.

This clonotype has a count of ten or more. The V and J genes are TRBV12-3 or TRBV12-4 and TRBJ2-1; 13 nucleotides match TRBD2. J gave up 5 bases and V 5 bases, and 6 bases lay outside the gene matches. The CDR3 covers 16 residues. CDR3 region: CASSPTSGGADNEQFF. In DNA, the CDR3 is TGTGCCAGCAGTCCTACTAGCGGGGGGGCCGACAATGAGCAGTTCTTC.

This clonotype was seen more than once but under ten times. The chain links TRBV20-1 to TRBJ2-1; 8 bases map to TRBD2. Unmatched junction bases numbered 8, after V lost 6 bases and J lost 1 base. CDR1 and CDR2 from the germline V gene are DFQATT and SNEGSKA (reference sequence). The CDR3 loop spans 15 amino acids. The CDR3 spells CSARGKRGSYNEQFF. CDR3 bases: TGCAGTGCCCGGGGCAAGCGGGGGTCCTACAATGAGCAGTTCTTC.

This clonotype turned up a few times. The gene calls are TRBV12-3 or TRBV12-4 and TRBJ2-1; the D is unclear. V lost 7 bases, J lost 0 bases, and 10 bases lay in between. The CDR3 is made up of 14 amino acids. The CDR3 DNA reads TGTGCCAGCACCCGATCTAGCTCCTACAATGAGCAGTTCTTC. It is translated as CASTRSSSYNEQFF.

CDR3 sequence: CASSFGAFGELFF. In DNA, the CDR3 is TGTGCCAGCAGTTTCGGGGCCTTCGGGGAGCTGTTTTTT. This sequence joins TRBV28 and TRBJ2-2; D might be TRBD1 or TRBD2, each matching 5 bases. V was pared by 3 bases and J by 7 bases, with 9 bases between. The CDR3 contains 13 residues. Germline V gene lookup returns CDR1 MDHEN and CDR2 SYDVKM.

The chain has TRBV11-2 and TRBJ2-7; D not resolved. The V and J ends lost 1 base and 0 bases respectively, with 7 bases between them. The CDR3 totals 14 residues. CDR1 is SGHAT and CDR2 is FQNNGV in the germline V gene. CDR3 in DNA: TGTGCCAGCAGCTTAGGGGCAGTCTCCTACGAGCAGTACTTC. It translates to CASSLGAVSYEQYF.

The chain is built from TRBV2 and TRBJ1-1; D is undetermined. CDR3 size: 14 residues. The V gene's germline CDR1 is SNHLY and CDR2 FYNNEI. Trimming took off 3 bases at V and 0 bases at J, with 8 bases between the two ends. This CDR3 reads CASSELIMNTEAFF. The CDR3 coding sequence is TGTGCCAGCAGTGAGCTCATTATGAACACTGAAGCTTTCTTT.

V is TRBV7-2 and J is TRBJ1-4; 7 nucleotides match TRBD1. The CDR3 runs 15 residues. J lost 5 bases, V lost 1 base, and 4 bases had no gene match. In germline, CDR1 is SGHTA, CDR2 FQGNSA. The CDR3 region is CASSLVGTANEKLFF. Written as DNA, the CDR3 is TGTGCCAGCAGCTTAGTAGGGACAGCGAATGAAAAACTGTTTTTT. Combining the CDR3 with reference TRBV7-2 and TRBJ1-4 gives the whole variable domain GAGVSQSPSNKVTEKGKDVELRCDPISGHTALYWYRQSLGQGLEFLIYFQGNSAPDKSGLPSDRFSAERTGGSVSTLTIQRTQQEDSAVYLCASSLVGTANEKLFFGSGTQLSVL.

This clonotype was detected a few times. The rearrangement joins TRBV5-1 to TRBJ1-6; a possible D gene is TRBD1 (6 bases). In germline, CDR1 is SGHRS, CDR2 YFSETQ. The V end was cut by 1 base, the J end by 0 bases, with 8 bases between. This CDR3 contains 16 residues. The CDR3 spells CASSLTDSSYNSPLHF. The CDR3 bases are TGCGCCAGCAGCTTGACGGACAGCTCCTATAATTCACCCCTCCACTTT.

This clonotype occurred a few times. The chain's CDR3 is CASSPRLANNEQFF. Here the CDR3 DNA reads TGTGCCAGCAGCCCCCGACTAGCGAACAATGAGCAGTTCTTC. The rearrangement links TRBV7-2 to TRBJ2-1, with 8 bases aligning to TRBD2. Germline values: CDR1 SGHTA, CDR2 FQGNSA. This CDR3 is built from 14 residues. V was pared by 5 bases and J by 5 bases, with 5 bases of the junction left unmatched. The variable domain in full, completed from reference TRBV7-2 and TRBJ2-1, reads GAGVSQSPSNKVTEKGKDVELRCDPISGHTALYWYRQSLGQGLEFLIYFQGNSAPDKSGLPSDRFSAERTGGSVSTLTIQRTQQEDSAVYLCASSPRLANNEQFFGPGTRLTVL.

This rearrangement joins TRBV4-1 to TRBJ2-5; D gene ambiguous. The CDR3 contains 14 residues. In germline, CDR1 is MGHRA, CDR2 YSYEKL. V dropped 1 base and J dropped 4 bases, with 10 bases sitting between them. The CDR3 DNA follows: TGCGCCAGCAGCCAAGGGTTAAGAGGAGAGACCCAGTACTTC. Translated, it gives CASSQGLRGETQYF.

The V gene is TRBV5-1, the J gene TRBJ2-3; 11 nucleotides agree with TRBD2. J gave up 2 bases and V 3 bases, and 8 bases lay outside the gene matches. CDR3 length: 17 residues. Germline CDR1 and CDR2: SGHRS and YFSETQ. For the CDR3, the DNA is TGCGCCAGCAGCTACACTAGCGGGAGAGAGCACACAGATACGCAGTATTTT. This encodes CASSYTSGREHTDTQYF.

Many counts were recorded for this clonotype. This chain joins TRBV12-3 or TRBV12-4 and TRBJ2-7; 7 nucleotides match TRBD2. CDR3 length: 16 residues. Losses at the gene ends were 3 bases for V and 4 bases for J; bases not matched to a gene: 12. The CDR3 region has the DNA TGTGCCAGCAGTTTCCCCCGGGCGCGGGGGAGATACGAGCAGTACTTC. Residues: CASSFPRARGRYEQYF.

This clonotype was seen a handful of times. The chain employs TRBV6-1 and TRBJ2-6, with a possible D match to TRBD2 (6 bases). V lost 10 bases and J lost 3, with 13 bases in between. The V gene's germline CDR1 is MNHNS and CDR2 SASEGT. The CDR3 runs to 14 residues. The CDR3 is CATHRDFGANVLTF. The DNA of the CDR3 is TGTGCCACCCACCGGGACTTTGGGGCCAACGTCCTGACTTTC.

Many counts were recorded for this clonotype. The rearrangement joins TRBV20-1 to TRBJ1-6; the D gene is possibly TRBD1 (6 bases). The V end lost 3 bases, the J end lost 6 bases, and 15 bases lay between the germline ends. The germline CDR1 and CDR2 sequences are DFQATT and SNEGSKA (reference sequence). CDR3 length: 15 residues. The CDR3 region has the DNA TGCAGTGCTAGGGCTACAGGGAGCCCTAATTCACCCCTCCACTTT. It is translated as CSARATGSPNSPLHF.

This clonotype was counted between two and nine times. The V gene is TRBV6-5, the J gene TRBJ2-5; 11 positions agree with TRBD2. Germline V gene lookup returns CDR1 MNHEY and CDR2 SVGAGI. The CDR3 covers 18 residues. V was clipped by 4 bases and J by 4 bases; unmatched bases: 14. For the CDR3, the DNA is TGTGCCAGCAGTTTCCGACCTCTACTCCTAGCGGGAGGAGAGACCCAGTACTTC. Translation: CASSFRPLLLAGGETQYF.

This chain connects TRBV7-2 to TRBJ1-5; D possibly corresponds to TRBD1 (5 bases). Trimming stripped 4 bases from V and 7 bases from J, with 11 bases between. Per germline, CDR1 SGHTA and CDR2 FQGNSA. This CDR3 spans 13 amino acids. CDR3 loop: CASSSSWGQPQHF. The CDR3 region has the DNA TGTGCCAGCAGCTCTAGTTGGGGCCAGCCCCAGCATTTT.

The chain recombines TRBV3-1 with TRBJ2-7; 12 nucleotides agree with TRBD1. This CDR3 region has 15 residues. V trimming: 2 bases; J trimming: 6 bases; junction bases outside the gene matches: 5. Germline-derived CDR1 and CDR2 are LGHDT and YNNKEL (reference sequence). The CDR3 nucleotides read TGTGCCAGCAGCCAAACGGGACAGGGGGCCGGCGAGCAGTACTTC. Translating gives CASSQTGQGAGEQYF.

The J gene is TRBJ2-7, the V gene TRBV7-9; TRBD2 aligns across 10 bases. The CDR3 extends over 15 amino acids. Trimming cost V 5 bases and J 4 bases; bases outside gene matches: 8. Germline CDR1 and CDR2: SEHNR and FQNEAQ (reference sequence). The CDR3, as DNA: TGTGCCAGCAGCCATACTAGCGGGGTTACTTACGAGCAGTACTTC. Translating it yields CASSHTSGVTYEQYF.

In this sample, this clonotype turned up many times. The chain recombines TRBV12-3 or TRBV12-4 with TRBJ1-2; D gene unclear. The V end was cut by 6 bases, the J end by 4 bases, with 12 bases between. The CDR3 spans 13 residues. In nucleotides, the CDR3 is TGTGCCAGCAGCCCGCCCCTTCGCTATGGCTACACCTTC. This codes for CASSPPLRYGYTF.

The V gene is TRBV4-3, the J gene TRBJ1-2; D might be TRBD1 (5 bases). The germline gives CDR1 LGHNA, CDR2 YSLEER. V lost 0 bases, J lost 4 bases, and 12 bases lay in between. The CDR3 contains 15 residues. CDR3 residues: CASSQDLATVYGYTF. The CDR3 DNA is TGCGCCAGCAGCCAAGATCTGGCGACAGTCTATGGCTACACCTTC.

This clonotype was seen only a few times. The chain carries TRBV15 and TRBJ1-4, with D possibly TRBD1 on 6 matching bases. Germline V gene sequence: CDR1 LNHNV, CDR2 YYDKDF (reference sequence). Trimming stripped 0 bases from V and 8 bases from J, with 13 bases between. The CDR3 length is 15 residues. The CDR3 spells CATSRDWGPLEKLFF. DNA of the CDR3: TGTGCCACCAGCAGAGACTGGGGGCCCTTGGAAAAACTGTTTTTT.

This clonotype was seen at least ten times. The chain carries TRBV3-1 and TRBJ1-4; D is uncertain. The CDR3 sequence is 15 residues long. With 0 bases removed from V and 8 bases from J, the gap between germline ends came to 13 bases. Germline values: CDR1 LGHDT, CDR2 YNNKEL (reference sequence). The CDR3 region has the DNA TGTGCCAGCAGCCAAGATACCAGGAGGGTAGAAAAACTGTTTTTT. This codes for CASSQDTRRVEKLFF.

In its sample, this clonotype was seen many times. The chain combines TRBV7-2 with TRBJ2-1; 8 nucleotides line up with TRBD2. The V and J ends lost 5 bases and 10 bases, in that order; junction bases with no gene match: 10. Germline assignment: CDR1 SGHTA and CDR2 FQGNSA. CDR3 length: 14 amino acids. The CDR3 region is CASSPGLAPGEQFF. CDR3 DNA: TGTGCCAGCAGCCCTGGACTAGCCCCAGGAGAGCAGTTCTTC.

Ten or more counts support this clonotype. The chain is built from TRBV29-1 and TRBJ2-1; D is perhaps TRBD1 or TRBD2 (6 bases each). This CDR3 comprises 16 residues. CDR1 and CDR2 (germline): SQVTM, ANQGSEA. The V end lost 2 bases, the J end lost 3 bases, and 17 bases lay between the germline ends. CDR3 amino acids: CSVETEGGRGYNEQFF. Written as DNA, the CDR3 is TGCAGCGTTGAAACGGAGGGGGGAAGAGGCTACAATGAGCAGTTCTTC.

The chain links TRBV6-2 or TRBV6-3 to TRBJ1-1; D not resolved. The ends were cut back, 0 bases at V and 5 bases at J, with 13 bases in the middle. CDR3 length: 15 residues. CDR1 and CDR2 (germline): MNHEY, SVGEGT. CDR3 amino acids: CASSYSKAGLTEAFF. CDR3 DNA sequence: TGTGCCAGCAGTTACTCGAAGGCAGGTTTGACTGAAGCTTTCTTT.

This chain joins TRBV6-5 and TRBJ2-7, with TRBD2 matching over 12 bases. V lost 0 bases to trimming and J lost 4 bases; unmatched junction nucleotides: 7. The germline V gene has CDR1 MNHEY and CDR2 SVGAGI. The CDR3 is 17 residues long. Here the CDR3 DNA reads TGTGCCAGCAGTTACTCCTGGGCCGGGACTAGCGGGTACGAGCAGTACTTC. It codes for CASSYSWAGTSGYEQYF.

This clonotype was picked up a small number of times. In DNA form, the CDR3 reads TGCAGTGCTGACAATTTTAGCGGGGGAGAGACCCAGTACTTC. This codes for CSADNFSGGETQYF. The chain couples TRBV20-1 to TRBJ2-5; 9 bases are shared with TRBD2. This CDR3 has 14 residues. J gave up 4 bases and V 5 bases, and 8 bases lay outside the gene matches. Germline-derived CDR1 and CDR2 are DFQATT and SNEGSKA (reference sequence).

The rearrangement joins TRBV20-1 to TRBJ2-2, with a tentative D call TRBD1 (5 bases). V was shortened by 3 bases and J by 4 bases, with 6 bases between the two germline ends. In germline, CDR1 is DFQATT, CDR2 SNEGSKA (reference sequence). CDR3 length: 12 residues. CDR3 DNA sequence: TGCAGTGCTAGCAGGGCCACCGGGGAGCTGTTTTTT. As protein: CSASRATGELFF.

A few counts support this clonotype. The V call is TRBV19, the J call TRBJ1-5; perhaps TRBD1 as D (6 bases). The CDR3 runs to 17 residues. Germline V gives CDR1 LNHDA, CDR2 SQIVND (reference sequence). With 2 bases removed from V and 6 bases from J, the gap between germline ends came to 20 bases. CDR3 region: CASSIQRTQFRGQPQHF. As DNA, the CDR3 is TGTGCCAGTAGTATACAAAGGACTCAATTCAGGGGTCAGCCCCAGCATTTT.

This clonotype was observed at least ten times. The chain carries TRBV29-1 and TRBJ1-2; no clear D. Germline V gene data show CDR1 as SQVTM and CDR2 as ANQGSEA. This CDR3 spans 12 amino acids. Here the CDR3 reads CVTSGGNHGYTF. DNA of the CDR3: TGCGTTACGTCCGGAGGGAACCATGGCTACACCTTC.

The chain employs TRBV20-1 and TRBJ1-1; the D gene is possibly TRBD1 (5 bases). The V gene lost 6 bases and the J gene lost 5 bases, with 19 bases spanning the gap. The CDR3 totals 14 residues. Germline CDR1 and CDR2: DFQATT and SNEGSKA (reference sequence). The CDR3 sequence is CSALRTLQGTEAFF. In nucleotides, the CDR3 is TGCAGTGCCCTAAGGACATTGCAAGGGACTGAAGCTTTCTTT.

This clonotype was seen only a few times. This chain joins TRBV28 and TRBJ1-4; 7 bases fit TRBD1. The germline CDR1 and CDR2 sequences are MDHEN and SYDVKM. This CDR3 has 13 amino acids. The J segment lost 8 bases and the V segment lost 5 bases, leaving 5 bases of the junction unmatched. The CDR3 loop reads CASSAADREKLFF. In DNA, the CDR3 is TGTGCCAGCAGTGCCGCGGACAGGGAAAAACTGTTTTTT.